These 4 T cell receptor beta chains share one sample of origin, sequenced in a study of shared clonotypes between healthy human individuals. Naive-designated CD8 cells lacked CD45RO, were positively enriched for CCR7, and omitted terminally differentiated effector memory CD45RA+ cells. The repertoire was sequenced with immunoSEQ multiplex PCR; TCRdb's copy has only in-frame clones and lacks some. Of more than 2 million clones in the sample, approximately 94% were seen once. The sample comprised naive CD8+ T cells sorted from blood. All receptors come from a man aged 18 to 35 in good health.

The chain employs TRBV2 and TRBJ2-3; D not resolved. V was cut by 4 bases and J by 2 bases, with 13 bases left in between. The CDR3 length is 15 residues. The germline gives CDR1 SNHLY, CDR2 FYNNEI. CDR3 sequence reads: CASSVIVGNTDTQYF. CDR3 DNA sequence: TGTGCCAGCAGTGTAATAGTGGGGAACACAGATACGCAGTATTTT.

This sequence joins TRBV4-1 and TRBJ1-2, with 10 bases aligning to TRBD1. Looked up from germline, CDR1 is MGHRA and CDR2 is YSYEKL. Losses at the gene ends were 1 base for V and 1 base for J; bases not matched to a gene: 0. This CDR3 comprises 15 residues. CDR3 loop: CASSQGTGGNYGYTF. CDR3 coding DNA: TGCGCCAGCAGCCAAGGGACAGGGGGTAACTATGGCTACACCTTC.

The rearrangement uses TRBV2 and TRBJ2-2, with unresolved D. V was shortened by 7 bases and J by 7 bases, with 10 bases between the two germline ends. Germline lookup yields CDR1 SNHLY and CDR2 FYNNEI. This CDR3 has 12 amino acids. The CDR3 DNA follows: TGTGCCAGCATCCCCGGTGGCGGGGAGCTGTTTTTT. Residues: CASIPGGGELFF. Full variable domain (outside the CDR3, taken from reference TRBV2 and TRBJ2-2): EPEVTQTPSHQVTQMGQEVILRCVPISNHLYFYWYRQILGQKVEFLVSFYNNEISEKSEIFDDQFSVERPDGSNFTLKIRSTKLEDSAMYFCASIPGGGELFFGEGSRLTVL.

As concerns this clone: In the same sample, other DNA sequences code for this CDR3. This chain connects TRBV6-5 to TRBJ2-7; 8 bases are a match to TRBD1. This CDR3 has 16 amino acids. With V trimmed by 2 bases and J by 1 base, 7 bases remained unmatched. Germline CDR1 and CDR2: MNHEY and SVGAGI. CDR3 sequence: CASSYSSGQVSYEQYF. The CDR3 bases are TGTGCCAGCAGTTACAGTTCGGGACAGGTGTCCTACGAGCAGTACTTC.